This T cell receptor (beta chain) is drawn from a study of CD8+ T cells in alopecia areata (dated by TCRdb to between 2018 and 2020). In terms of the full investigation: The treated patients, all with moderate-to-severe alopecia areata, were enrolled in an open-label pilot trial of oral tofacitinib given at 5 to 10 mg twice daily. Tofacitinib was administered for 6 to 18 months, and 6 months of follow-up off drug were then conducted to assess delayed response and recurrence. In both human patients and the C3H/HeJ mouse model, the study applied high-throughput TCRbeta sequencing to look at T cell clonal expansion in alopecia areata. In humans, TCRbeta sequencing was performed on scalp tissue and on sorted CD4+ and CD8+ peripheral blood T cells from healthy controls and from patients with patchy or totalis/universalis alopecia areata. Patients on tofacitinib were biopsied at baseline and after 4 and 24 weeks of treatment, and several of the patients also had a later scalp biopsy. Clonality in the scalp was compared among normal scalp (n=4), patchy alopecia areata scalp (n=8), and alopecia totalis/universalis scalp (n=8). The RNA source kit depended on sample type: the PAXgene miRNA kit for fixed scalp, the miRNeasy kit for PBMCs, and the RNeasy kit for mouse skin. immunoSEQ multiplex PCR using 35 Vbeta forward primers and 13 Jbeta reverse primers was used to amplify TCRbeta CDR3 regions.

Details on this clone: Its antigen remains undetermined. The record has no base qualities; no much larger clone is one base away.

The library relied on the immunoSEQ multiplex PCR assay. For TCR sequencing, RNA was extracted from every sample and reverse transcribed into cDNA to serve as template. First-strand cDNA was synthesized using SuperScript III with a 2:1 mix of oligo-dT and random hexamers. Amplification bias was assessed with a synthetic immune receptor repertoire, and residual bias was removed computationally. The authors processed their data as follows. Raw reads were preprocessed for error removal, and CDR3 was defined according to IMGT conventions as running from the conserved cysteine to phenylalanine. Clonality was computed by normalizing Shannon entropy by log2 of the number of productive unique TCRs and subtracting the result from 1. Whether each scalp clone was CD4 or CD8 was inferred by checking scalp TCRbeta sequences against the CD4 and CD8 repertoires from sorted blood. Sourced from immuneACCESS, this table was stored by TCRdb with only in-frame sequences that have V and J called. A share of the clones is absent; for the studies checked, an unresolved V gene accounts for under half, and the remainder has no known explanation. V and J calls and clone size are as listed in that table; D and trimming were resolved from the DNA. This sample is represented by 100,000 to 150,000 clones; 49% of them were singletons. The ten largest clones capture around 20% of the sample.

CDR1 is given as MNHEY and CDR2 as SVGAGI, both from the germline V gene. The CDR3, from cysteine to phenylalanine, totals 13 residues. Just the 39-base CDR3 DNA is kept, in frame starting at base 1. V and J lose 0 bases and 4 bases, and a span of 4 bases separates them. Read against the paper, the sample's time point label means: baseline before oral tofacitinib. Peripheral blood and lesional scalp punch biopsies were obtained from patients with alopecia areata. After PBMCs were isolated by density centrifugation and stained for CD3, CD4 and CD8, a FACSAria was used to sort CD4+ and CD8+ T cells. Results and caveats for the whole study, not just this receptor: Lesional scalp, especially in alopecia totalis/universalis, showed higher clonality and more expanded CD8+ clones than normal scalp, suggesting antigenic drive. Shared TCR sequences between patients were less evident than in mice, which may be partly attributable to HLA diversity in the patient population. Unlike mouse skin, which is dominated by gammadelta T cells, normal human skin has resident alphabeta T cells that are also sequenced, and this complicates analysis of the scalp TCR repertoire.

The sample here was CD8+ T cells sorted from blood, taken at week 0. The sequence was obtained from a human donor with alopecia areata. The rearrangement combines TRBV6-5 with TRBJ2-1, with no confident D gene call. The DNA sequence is TGTGCCAGCAGTTACTCACAGTACAATGAGCAGTTCTTC. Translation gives CASSYSQYNEQFF.